The rows below give T cell receptor beta chains drawn from one sample of a study of blood T cell repertoires in COVID-19. TCRdb keeps only in-frame clones here, not all; method: immunoSEQ multiplex PCR. The sample holds 150,000 to 200,000 clones; around 86% are singletons and the top ten take 6% to 7.5%. Sequencing was carried out using peripheral blood. The receptor source for this set is a woman older than 75 in a cohort sampled during active or convalescent COVID-19. Both conserved end residues are part of each CDR3. The D gene is left open where the match is weak. Size values are once, few and many counts, or a class for expanded clones, and some rows have none.

TRBV6-1,TRBJ1-5,-,-,CASSEAGTYYQPQHF,TGTGCCAGCAGTGAAGCGGGGACATACTATCAGCCCCAGCATTTT
TRBV7-8,TRBJ1-2,-,-,CASSLGDRRGEGYTF,TGTGCCAGCAGCTTGGGAGACAGGCGAGGAGAAGGCTACACCTTC
TRBV19,TRBJ2-5,-,-,CASNGLSSGTQETQYF,TGTGCCAGTAACGGGTTGAGTAGCGGAACGCAAGAGACCCAGTACTTC
TRBV5-1,TRBJ1-1,-,-,CASSFQDTEAFF,TGCGCCAGCAGCTTTCAGGACACTGAAGCTTTCTTT
TRBV6-5,TRBJ1-2,once,-,CASSYSTREGGYTF,TGTGCCAGCAGTTACTCGACCAGGGAAGGGGGCTACACCTTC
TRBV19,TRBJ2-2,-,-,CASSIEITTGHINTGELFF,TGTGCCAGTAGTATAGAAATCACAACGGGACACATAAACACCGGGGAGCTGTTTTTT
TRBV11-2,TRBJ1-4,-,TRBD1,CASSLEGQAFEKLFF,TGTGCCAGCAGCTTAGAGGGACAGGCCTTTGAAAAACTGTTTTTT
TRBV5-4,TRBJ2-5,-,-,CASSLPGHDVETQYF,TGTGCCAGCAGCTTGCCAGGTCATGATGTGGAGACCCAGTACTTC
TRBV7-2,TRBJ2-1,once,TRBD2,CASSLQPGLETYNEQFF,TGTGCCAGCAGCTTGCAGCCGGGACTAGAGACCTACAATGAGCAGTTCTTC
TRBV27,TRBJ1-5,-,TRBD1,CASNLQGAGQPQHF,TGTGCCAGCAATCTACAGGGGGCAGGTCAGCCCCAGCATTTT
TRBV6-5,TRBJ1-2,-,TRBD1,CASSLDRSYGYTF,TGTGCCAGCAGTTTGGACAGGAGCTATGGCTACACCTTC
TRBV6-2/TRBV6-3,TRBJ1-4,once,-,CASSYYERQGEKLFF,TGTGCCAGCAGTTACTACGAAAGGCAGGGTGAAAAACTGTTTTTT
TRBV27,TRBJ1-1,-,-,CASRTVDEAFF,TGTGCCAGCAGAACAGTCGATGAAGCTTTCTTT
TRBV5-4,TRBJ2-3,-,TRBD2,CASSLASGSQDTQYF,TGTGCCAGCAGCTTGGCTAGCGGGTCCCAGGATACGCAGTATTTT
TRBV21-1,TRBJ2-3,-,-,CASSFSDRADDTQYF,TGTGCCAGCAGCTTCTCGGACAGGGCCGACGATACGCAGTATTTT
TRBV12-1,TRBJ2-7,-,-,CASSYASSAGGLYEQYF,TGTGCCAGCAGCTATGCTAGTTCGGCGGGGGGCCTGTACGAGCAGTACTTC
TRBV3-1/TRBV3-2,TRBJ2-2,-,-,CASSETGVTGELFF,TGTGCCAGCAGCGAGACAGGTGTCACCGGGGAGCTGTTTTTT
TRBV19,TRBJ1-4,-,TRBD1,CASSRQGAKVEKLFF,TGTGCCAGTAGTCGCCAGGGGGCGAAGGTTGAAAAACTGTTTTTT
TRBV19,TRBJ1-6,-,-,CASTRNRPASPLHF,TGTGCCAGTACAAGGAACAGGCCGGCTTCACCCCTCCACTTT
TRBV27,TRBJ2-1,-,-,CATVLAGPSNEQFF,TGTGCCACCGTCCTGGCGGGACCTTCAAATGAGCAGTTCTTC
TRBV7-2,TRBJ2-3,once,-,CASSQGSGSTDTQYF,TGTGCCAGCAGCCAGGGTTCCGGGTCCACAGATACGCAGTATTTT
TRBV11-2,TRBJ1-4,-,-,CASRGLGMGRREKLFF,TGTGCCAGCAGGGGACTAGGGATGGGGCGACGGGAAAAACTGTTTTTT
TRBV27,TRBJ1-5,-,TRBD1,CASSREQGASNQPQHF,TGTGCCAGCAGTCGAGAACAGGGGGCGAGCAATCAGCCCCAGCATTTT
TRBV28,TRBJ2-7,-,-,CASSLRGGGEQYF,TGTGCCAGCAGTTTACGGGGAGGGGGCGAGCAGTACTTC
TRBV6-5,TRBJ1-6,once,TRBD1,CASRLGQFNSPLHF,TGTGCCAGCAGATTGGGACAGTTTAATTCACCCCTCCACTTT